The 13 T cell receptor beta chains given below trace back to one sample, sequenced in a study of cytomegalovirus exposure and HLA in healthy donors. The study ran its PCR with 60 Vbeta and 13 Jbeta primers. Clones were sequenced by immunoSEQ multiplex PCR, and TCRdb holds only the in-frame ones, with some missing. Here the sample spans about 230,000 clones, 70% to 85% being singletons. Input material: PBMCs. These receptors were obtained from a woman between 40 and 50 years old in good health and CMV-seronegative.

The J gene is TRBJ2-7, the V gene TRBV5-8, with TRBD2 matching over 8 bases. Per germline, CDR1 SGHTS and CDR2 YDEGEE. The CDR3 covers 14 residues. V trimming: 3 bases; J trimming: 7 bases; junction bases outside the gene matches: 9. Written as DNA, the CDR3 is TGTGCCAGCAGCTACCGGGGGGCTAGCGGGGAGCAGTACTTC. This translates into CASSYRGASGEQYF. Based on the CDR3 plus reference TRBV5-8 and TRBJ2-7, the full variable domain is EAGVTQSPTHLIKTRGQQATLRCSPISGHTSVYWYQQALGLGLQFLLWYDEGEERNRGNFPPRFSGRQFPNYSSELNVNALELEDSALYLCASSYRGASGEQYFGPGTRLTVT.

The rearrangement joins TRBV4-3 to TRBJ1-1; D is possibly TRBD1 (5 bases). The CDR3 extends over 13 amino acids. V was cut by 1 base and J by 7 bases, with 10 bases left in between. Germline V gives CDR1 LGHNA, CDR2 YSLEER. The CDR3 sequence: CASSQVSGVEAFF. In nucleotides, the CDR3 is TGCGCCAGCAGCCAAGTATCGGGGGTTGAAGCTTTCTTT.

The chain carries TRBV19 and TRBJ1-2; no firm D call. Germline loops: CDR1 LNHDA, CDR2 SQIVND (reference sequence). V shed 4 bases and J shed 4 bases, with 7 bases lying between them. The CDR3 length is 12 residues. CDR3 bases: TGTGCCAGTAGTACCTCCCGCTATGGCTACACCTTC. Protein sequence: CASSTSRYGYTF.

This chain joins TRBV30 and TRBJ2-6; TRBD2 is a possible D gene (6 bases). Germline V gene data show CDR1 as GTSNPN and CDR2 as SVGIG (reference sequence). The V gene lost 4 bases and the J gene lost 0 bases, with 19 bases spanning the gap. The CDR3 totals 18 residues. The CDR3 DNA follows: TGTGCCTGGACTCCAGGGAGGTCCCTCCTCTCTGGGGCCAACGTCCTGACTTTC. Translated: CAWTPGRSLLSGANVLTF.

The chain is built from TRBV7-2 and TRBJ1-1, with D perhaps TRBD1 (6 bases). This CDR3 has 14 residues. Trimming took off 6 bases at V and 3 bases at J, with 14 bases between the two ends. CDR1 is SGHTA and CDR2 is FQGNSA in the germline V gene. The CDR3 sequence is CASSRTEPYTEAFF. CDR3 bases: TGTGCCAGCAGTAGGACAGAGCCTTACACTGAAGCTTTCTTT.

This clone was observed at least ten times. This chain links TRBV5-8 with TRBJ1-4, with 9 bases that match TRBD1. In germline, CDR1 is SGHTS, CDR2 YDEGEE. CDR3 size: 15 residues. V was pared by 7 bases and J by 3 bases, with 7 bases of the junction left unmatched. CDR3 sequence: CASGYRGRANEKLFF. In nucleotides, the CDR3 is TGTGCCAGCGGGTACAGGGGGCGAGCTAATGAAAAACTGTTTTTT.

As DNA, the CDR3 is TGTGCCAGCAGCTTCAATCGGGGGGCGGGAGAGACCCAGTACTTC. Protein: CASSFNRGAGETQYF. V gene TRBV7-2 combines with J gene TRBJ2-5, with a tentative D call TRBD2 (7 bases). Deletions cut 3 bases from V and 4 bases from J, with 15 bases between. In germline, CDR1 is SGHTA, CDR2 FQGNSA. CDR3 length: 15 amino acids.

The chain links TRBV10-3 to TRBJ1-1; D might be TRBD1 (5 bases). There are 14 residues in the CDR3. V was shortened by 0 bases and J by 1 base, with 6 bases between the two germline ends. Germline V CDR1 and CDR2: ENHRY, SYGVKD. CDR3 region: CAISESRGNTEAFF. The CDR3 nucleotides read TGTGCCATCAGTGAGTCTAGGGGGAACACTGAAGCTTTCTTT.

V is TRBV7-2 and J is TRBJ2-5; 11 bases fit TRBD2. Germline lookup yields CDR1 SGHTA and CDR2 FQGNSA. The CDR3 runs to 17 residues. V lost 5 bases to trimming and J lost 4 bases; unmatched junction nucleotides: 12. This CDR3 reads CASSPNAGGLAGETQYF. DNA for the CDR3: TGTGCCAGCAGCCCCAACGCCGGAGGACTAGCGGGAGAGACCCAGTACTTC.

This clone was recorded once. The V call is TRBV6-6, the J call TRBJ2-7; tentative D call: TRBD1 (5 bases). The V and J ends lost 0 bases and 2 bases respectively, with 14 bases between them. CDR3 length equals 16 residues. CDR1 is MNHNY and CDR2 is SVGAGI in the germline V gene (reference sequence). The CDR3 coding sequence is TGTGCCAGCAGTTACTCTGCAGGGCAAGGGACCTACGAGCAGTACTTC. Translated: CASSYSAGQGTYEQYF.

This chain joins TRBV30 and TRBJ2-5; 7 bases are shared with TRBD1. V shed 8 bases, J shed 2 bases, and the junction held 14 bases outside the gene matches. The germline V gene encodes CDR1 GTSNPN and CDR2 SVGIG (reference sequence). CDR3 length: 15 amino acids. The CDR3 nucleotides read TGTGCCGGAAACAGGGGCGACGAGGCGCAAGAGACCCAGTACTTC. Translated: CAGNRGDEAQETQYF.

The V and J genes are TRBV6-6 and TRBJ1-5; D is uncertain. Trimming shortened V by 7 bases and J by 5 bases, and 15 bases separated the two germline ends. The CDR3 has 14 residues. The V gene's germline CDR1 is MNHNY and CDR2 SVGAGI (reference sequence). CDR3 DNA: TGTGCCAGCACAACCCCCGGGGATCATCAGCCCCAGCATTTT. Translating gives CASTTPGDHQPQHF.

The table lists this clone with a count of one. V usage is TRBV19 and J usage is TRBJ1-1; TRBD1 aligns across 9 bases. Germline V gene data show CDR1 as LNHDA and CDR2 as SQIVND (reference sequence). This CDR3 spans 15 amino acids. The ends lost 4 bases at V and 4 bases at J; junction bases unmatched: 7. CDR3 region: CASSRRDRVSTEAFF. CDR3 nucleotide sequence: TGTGCCAGTAGTAGGAGGGACAGGGTGTCCACTGAAGCTTTCTTT.